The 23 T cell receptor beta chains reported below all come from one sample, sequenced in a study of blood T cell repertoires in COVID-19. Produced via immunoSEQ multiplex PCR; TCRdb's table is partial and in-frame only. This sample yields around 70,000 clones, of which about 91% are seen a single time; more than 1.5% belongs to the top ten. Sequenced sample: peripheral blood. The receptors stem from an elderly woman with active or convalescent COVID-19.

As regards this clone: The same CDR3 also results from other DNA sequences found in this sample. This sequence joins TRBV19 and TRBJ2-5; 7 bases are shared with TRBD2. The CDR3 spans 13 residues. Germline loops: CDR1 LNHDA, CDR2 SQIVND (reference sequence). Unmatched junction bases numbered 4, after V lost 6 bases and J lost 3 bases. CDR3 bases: TGTGCCAGTAGCCGACTAGCCGAAGAGACCCAGTACTTC. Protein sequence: CASSRLAEETQYF.

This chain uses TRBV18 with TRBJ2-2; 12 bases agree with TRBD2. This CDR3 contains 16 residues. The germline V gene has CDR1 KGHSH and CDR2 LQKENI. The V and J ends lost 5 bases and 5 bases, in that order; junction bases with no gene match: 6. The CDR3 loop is CASSKSGTSGTGELFF. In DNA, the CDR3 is TGTGCCAGCTCAAAATCCGGGACTAGCGGGACCGGGGAGCTGTTTTTT.

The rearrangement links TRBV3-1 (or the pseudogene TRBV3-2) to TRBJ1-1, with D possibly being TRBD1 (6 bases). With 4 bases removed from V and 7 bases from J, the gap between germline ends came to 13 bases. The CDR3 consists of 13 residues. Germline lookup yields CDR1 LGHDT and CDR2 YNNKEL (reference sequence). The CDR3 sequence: CASSPRGFSEAFF. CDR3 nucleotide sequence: TGTGCCAGCAGCCCGAGGGGGTTTAGTGAAGCTTTCTTT.

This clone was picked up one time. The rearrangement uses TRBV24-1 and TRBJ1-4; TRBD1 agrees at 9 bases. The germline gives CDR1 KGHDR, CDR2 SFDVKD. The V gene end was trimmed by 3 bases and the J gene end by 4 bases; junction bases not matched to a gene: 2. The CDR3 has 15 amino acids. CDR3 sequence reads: CATSDPTGGNEKLFF. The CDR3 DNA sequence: TGTGCCACCAGTGATCCGACAGGGGGTAATGAAAAACTGTTTTTT.

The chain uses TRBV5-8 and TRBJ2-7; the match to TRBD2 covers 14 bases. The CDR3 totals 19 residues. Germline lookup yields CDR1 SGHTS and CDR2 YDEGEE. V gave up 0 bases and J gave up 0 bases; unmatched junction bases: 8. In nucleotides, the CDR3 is TGTGCCAGCAGCTTGGATGGACTAGCGGGAGGCAACCCCTCCTACGAGCAGTACTTC. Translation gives CASSLDGLAGGNPSYEQYF.

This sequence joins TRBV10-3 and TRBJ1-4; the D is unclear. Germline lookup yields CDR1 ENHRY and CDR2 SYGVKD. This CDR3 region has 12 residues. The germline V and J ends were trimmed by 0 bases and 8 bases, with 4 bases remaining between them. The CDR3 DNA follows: TGTGCCATCAGTGAGTCCCGGGAAAAACTGTTTTTT. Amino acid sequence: CAISESREKLFF.

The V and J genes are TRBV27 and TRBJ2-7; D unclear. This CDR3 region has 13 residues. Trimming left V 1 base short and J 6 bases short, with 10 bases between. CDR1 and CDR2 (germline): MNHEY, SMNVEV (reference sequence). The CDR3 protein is CASSLYLNGEQYF. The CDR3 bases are TGTGCCAGCAGTTTATATCTGAACGGCGAGCAGTACTTC.

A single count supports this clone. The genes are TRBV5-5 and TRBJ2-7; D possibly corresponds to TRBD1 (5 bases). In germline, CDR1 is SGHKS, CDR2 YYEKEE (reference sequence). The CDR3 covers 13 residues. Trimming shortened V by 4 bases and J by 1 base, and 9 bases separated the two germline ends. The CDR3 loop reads CASSDSLSYEQYF. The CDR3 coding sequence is TGTGCCAGCAGCGACAGTCTTTCCTACGAGCAGTACTTC.

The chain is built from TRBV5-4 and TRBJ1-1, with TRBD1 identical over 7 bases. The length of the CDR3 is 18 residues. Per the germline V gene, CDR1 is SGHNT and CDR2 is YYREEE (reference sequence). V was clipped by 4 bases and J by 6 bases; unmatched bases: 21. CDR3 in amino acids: CASSLGGGGLFSASEAFF. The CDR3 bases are TGTGCCAGCAGCCTGGGTGGAGGGGGCCTCTTCTCGGCGTCTGAAGCTTTCTTT.

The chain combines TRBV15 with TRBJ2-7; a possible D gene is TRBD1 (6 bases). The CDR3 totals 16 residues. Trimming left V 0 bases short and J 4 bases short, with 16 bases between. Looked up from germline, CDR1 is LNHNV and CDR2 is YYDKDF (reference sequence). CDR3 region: CATSRDNRPGVYEQYF. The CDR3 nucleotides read TGTGCCACCAGCAGAGATAATAGGCCAGGGGTTTACGAGCAGTACTTC.

The CDR3 here is CSAWDRGLFF. CDR3 sequence (DNA): TGCAGTGCTTGGGACAGGGGGTTGTTCTTC. V gene TRBV20-1 combines with J gene TRBJ2-1, with 11 bases fitting TRBD1. Germline loops: CDR1 DFQATT, CDR2 SNEGSKA (reference sequence). V lost 5 bases to trimming and J lost 15 bases; unmatched junction nucleotides: 3. CDR3 length equals 10 residues.

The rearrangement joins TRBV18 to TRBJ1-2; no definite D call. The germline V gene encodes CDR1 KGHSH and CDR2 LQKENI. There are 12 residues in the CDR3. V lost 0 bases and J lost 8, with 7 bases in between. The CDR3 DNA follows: TGTGCCAGCTCACCACCGGGAGGGGGCTACACCTTC. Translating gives CASSPPGGGYTF.

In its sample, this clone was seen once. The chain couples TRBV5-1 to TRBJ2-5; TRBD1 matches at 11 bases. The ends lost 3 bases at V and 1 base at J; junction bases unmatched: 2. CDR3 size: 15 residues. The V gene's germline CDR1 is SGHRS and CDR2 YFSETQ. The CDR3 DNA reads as TGCGCCAGCAGCTCCGGGACAGGGGGCCAAGAGACCCAGTACTTC. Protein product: CASSSGTGGQETQYF.

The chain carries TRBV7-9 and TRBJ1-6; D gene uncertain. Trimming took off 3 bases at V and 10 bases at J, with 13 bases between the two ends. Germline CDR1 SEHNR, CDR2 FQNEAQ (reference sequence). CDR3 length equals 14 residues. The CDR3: CASSFPTAISPLHF. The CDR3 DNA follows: TGTGCCAGCAGCTTCCCCACCGCGATATCACCCCTCCACTTT.

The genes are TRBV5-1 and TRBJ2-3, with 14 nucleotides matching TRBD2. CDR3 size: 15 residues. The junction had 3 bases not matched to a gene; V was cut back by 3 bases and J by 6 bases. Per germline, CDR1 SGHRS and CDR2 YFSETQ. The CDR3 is CASSSGLAGADTQYF. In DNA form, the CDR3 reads TGCGCCAGCAGCTCGGGACTAGCGGGAGCTGATACGCAGTATTTT.

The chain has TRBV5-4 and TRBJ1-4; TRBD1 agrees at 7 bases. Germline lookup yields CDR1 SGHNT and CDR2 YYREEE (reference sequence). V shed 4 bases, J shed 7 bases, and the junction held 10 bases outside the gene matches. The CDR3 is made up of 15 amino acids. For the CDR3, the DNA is TGTGCCAGCAGCCCATGGGACAGCGAAGGTGAAAAACTGTTTTTT. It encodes CASSPWDSEGEKLFF.

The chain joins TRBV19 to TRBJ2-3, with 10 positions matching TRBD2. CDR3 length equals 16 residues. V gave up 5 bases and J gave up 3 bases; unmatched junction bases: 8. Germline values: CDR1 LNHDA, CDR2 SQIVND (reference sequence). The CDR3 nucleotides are TGTGCCAGTAGTTCTCAAGCGGGGGGGCGGACAGATACGCAGTATTTT. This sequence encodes CASSSQAGGRTDTQYF.

CDR3 protein: CASSSWTIGTNEKLFF. As DNA, the CDR3 is TGTGCCAGCAGCTCTTGGACAATTGGCACTAATGAAAAACTGTTTTTT. The chain combines TRBV7-9 with TRBJ1-4; D perhaps matches TRBD1 (5 bases). V shed 4 bases and J shed 2 bases, with 14 bases lying between them. The CDR3 length is 16 residues. Germline assignment: CDR1 SEHNR and CDR2 FQNEAQ (reference sequence). Full variable domain (missing parts from reference TRBV7-9 and TRBJ1-4): DTGVSQNPRHKITKRGQNVTFRCDPISEHNRLYWYRQTLGQGPEFLTYFQNEAQLEKSRLLSDRFSAERPKGSFSTLEIQRTEQGDSAMYLCASSSWTIGTNEKLFFGSGTQLSVL.

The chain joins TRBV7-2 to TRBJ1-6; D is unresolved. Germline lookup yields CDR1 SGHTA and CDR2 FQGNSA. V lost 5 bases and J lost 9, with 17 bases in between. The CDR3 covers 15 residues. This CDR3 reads CASSLLWGGSSPLHF. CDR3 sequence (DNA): TGTGCCAGCAGCCTTCTCTGGGGAGGTAGTTCACCCCTCCACTTT.

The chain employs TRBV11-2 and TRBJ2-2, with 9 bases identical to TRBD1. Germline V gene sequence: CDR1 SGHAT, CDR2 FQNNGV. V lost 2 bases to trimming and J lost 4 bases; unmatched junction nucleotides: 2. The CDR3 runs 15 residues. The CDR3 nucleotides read TGTGCCAGCAGCTTACGACAGGGGGGCACCGGGGAGCTGTTTTTT. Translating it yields CASSLRQGGTGELFF.

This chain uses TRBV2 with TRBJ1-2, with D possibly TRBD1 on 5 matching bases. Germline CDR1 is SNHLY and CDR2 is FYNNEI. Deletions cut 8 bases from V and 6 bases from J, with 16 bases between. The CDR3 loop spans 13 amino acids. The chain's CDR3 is CASGQTEAHGYTF. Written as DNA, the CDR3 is TGTGCCAGCGGGCAGACAGAGGCGCATGGCTACACCTTC. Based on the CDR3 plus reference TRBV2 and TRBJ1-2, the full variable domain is EPEVTQTPSHQVTQMGQEVILRCVPISNHLYFYWYRQILGQKVEFLVSFYNNEISEKSEIFDDQFSVERPDGSNFTLKIRSTKLEDSAMYFCASGQTEAHGYTFGSGTRLTVV.

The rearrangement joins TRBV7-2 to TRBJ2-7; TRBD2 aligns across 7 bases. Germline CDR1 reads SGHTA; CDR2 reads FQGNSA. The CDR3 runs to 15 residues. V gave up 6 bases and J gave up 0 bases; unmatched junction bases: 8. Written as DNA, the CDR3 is TGTGCCAGCAGTACTACTAGCGCGAGCTCCTACGAGCAGTACTTC. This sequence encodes CASSTTSASSYEQYF. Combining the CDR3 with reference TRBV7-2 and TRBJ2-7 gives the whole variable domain GAGVSQSPSNKVTEKGKDVELRCDPISGHTALYWYRQSLGQGLEFLIYFQGNSAPDKSGLPSDRFSAERTGGSVSTLTIQRTQQEDSAVYLCASSTTSASSYEQYFGPGTRLTVT.

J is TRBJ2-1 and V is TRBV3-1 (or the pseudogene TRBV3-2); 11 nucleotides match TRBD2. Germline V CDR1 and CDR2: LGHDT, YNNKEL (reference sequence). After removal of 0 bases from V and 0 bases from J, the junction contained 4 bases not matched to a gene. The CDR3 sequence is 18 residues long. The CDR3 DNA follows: TGTGCCAGCAGCCAAGACCCGGGACTAGCGGCCTCCTACAATGAGCAGTTCTTC. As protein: CASSQDPGLAASYNEQFF.